Presented here are 16 T cell receptor beta chains from one specimen sequenced in a study of T cell responses to AZD1222 COVID-19 vaccine. Measured with immunoSEQ multiplex PCR; TCRdb has only the in-frame clones, and not every one. The data hold 85,000 to 110,000 clones, with 91% observed a single time. Sequencing used peripheral blood, obtained on day 0 of AZD1222 vaccination. These receptors all stem from an adult in good health.

V and J are TRBV7-8 and TRBJ1-2, with D hard to call. The CDR3 runs to 13 residues. The V gene lost 5 bases and the J gene lost 6 bases, with 13 bases spanning the gap. Germline-derived CDR1 and CDR2 are SGHVS and FQNEAQ. The CDR3 is CASSPSGLDGYTF. CDR3 coding DNA: TGTGCCAGCAGCCCTTCGGGGTTGGATGGCTACACCTTC.

V usage is TRBV3-1 (or the pseudogene TRBV3-2) and J usage is TRBJ1-1; D is perhaps TRBD1 (6 bases). Trimming stripped 2 bases from V and 7 bases from J, with 14 bases between. The CDR3 extends over 14 amino acids. Germline lookup yields CDR1 LGHDT and CDR2 YNNKEL (reference sequence). CDR3 sequence reads: CASSQRQGQVEAFF. The DNA of the CDR3 is TGTGCCAGCAGCCAAAGGCAGGGACAAGTTGAAGCTTTCTTT.

This chain connects TRBV27 to TRBJ2-7; 7 bases match TRBD2. Germline-derived CDR1 and CDR2 are MNHEY and SMNVEV (reference sequence). This CDR3 spans 15 amino acids. V lost 4 bases and J lost 6; bases outside the gene matches: 12. CDR3 DNA: TGTGCCAGCAGTTCCCGCGGGACTACCCCAGTCGAGCAGTACTTC. Residues: CASSSRGTTPVEQYF.

This clone came up a few times. The chain carries TRBV20-1 and TRBJ2-3; D unresolved. Germline CDR1 is DFQATT and CDR2 is SNEGSKA (reference sequence). The length of the CDR3 is 11 residues. The V end lost 5 bases, the J end lost 5 bases, and 8 bases lay between the germline ends. CDR3 region: CSAPPGDTQYF. The CDR3 DNA follows: TGCAGTGCTCCCCCGGGAGATACGCAGTATTTT.

The chain joins TRBV18 to TRBJ2-2, with TRBD2 matching over 9 bases. This CDR3 spans 15 amino acids. Trimming cost V 0 bases and J 5 bases; bases outside gene matches: 1. Germline V gives CDR1 KGHSH, CDR2 LQKENI. CDR3 DNA: TGTGCCAGCTCACCACCAGCGGGAGGTACCGGGGAGCTGTTTTTT. It specifies CASSPPAGGTGELFF.

The chain uses TRBV27 and TRBJ1-1; D is unclear. The CDR3 runs 12 residues. Looked up from germline, CDR1 is MNHEY and CDR2 is SMNVEV (reference sequence). V was clipped by 6 bases and J by 5 bases, with 10 bases between them. For the CDR3, the DNA is TGTGCCAGCAGAGGCCTGGGAACTGAAGCTTTCTTT. This encodes CASRGLGTEAFF.

This clone was observed a handful of times. V usage is TRBV24-1 and J usage is TRBJ2-1; a weak D match, TRBD2 (7 bases). The V end lost 1 base, the J end lost 7 bases, and 10 bases lay between the germline ends. The CDR3 runs to 14 residues. Germline V gives CDR1 KGHDR, CDR2 SFDVKD. CDR3 sequence reads: CATSDFRGANEQFF. CDR3 DNA sequence: TGTGCCACCAGTGATTTTCGGGGGGCGAATGAGCAGTTCTTC.

The chain is built from TRBV10-3 and TRBJ1-1, with D possibly being TRBD1 (6 bases). Germline V CDR1 and CDR2: ENHRY, SYGVKD. CDR3 length: 14 residues. Between the trimmed V and J ends, which lost 2 bases and 1 base, there was a span of 8 bases. The CDR3 protein is CAISEGGRNTEAFF. The CDR3 nucleotides are TGTGCCATCAGTGAGGGGGGCCGGAACACTGAAGCTTTCTTT.

The rearrangement uses TRBV28 and TRBJ1-5, with D tentatively TRBD1 (6 bases). Trimming shortened V by 7 bases and J by 5 bases, and 15 bases separated the two germline ends. The germline CDR1 and CDR2 sequences are MDHEN and SYDVKM. The CDR3 consists of 14 residues. CDR3 in amino acids: CASTPGTGYQPQHF. Written as DNA, the CDR3 is TGTGCCAGCACCCCAGGAACAGGGTATCAGCCCCAGCATTTT.

The chain combines TRBV6-5 with TRBJ2-7; 7 bases map to TRBD1. The CDR3 loop spans 14 amino acids. V was clipped by 6 bases and J by 2 bases; unmatched bases: 7. From germline, CDR1 is MNHEY and CDR2 SVGAGI. The CDR3: CASRLTGSTYEQYF. The CDR3 nucleotides read TGTGCCAGCAGGTTGACAGGGTCCACCTACGAGCAGTACTTC.

The chain links TRBV24-1 to TRBJ2-1; 10 positions agree with TRBD2. Germline assignment: CDR1 KGHDR and CDR2 SFDVKD. This CDR3 contains 15 residues. J was trimmed by 4 bases and V by 1 base; bases with no gene match: 0. The CDR3: CATSDLLAGYNEQFF. Written as DNA, the CDR3 is TGTGCCACCAGTGATTTACTAGCGGGGTACAATGAGCAGTTCTTC.

The gene calls are TRBV10-3 and TRBJ1-5, with D tentatively TRBD1 (5 bases). This CDR3 has 13 amino acids. Per germline, CDR1 ENHRY and CDR2 SYGVKD. V lost 6 bases and J lost 4, with 10 bases in between. The CDR3 loop reads CAISREVNQPQHF. CDR3 DNA: TGTGCCATCAGCAGGGAAGTGAATCAGCCCCAGCATTTT.

The DNA of the CDR3 is TGTGCCAGCAGCTCAGGTCGCTCCACTGAAGCTTTCTTT. This gives the protein CASSSGRSTEAFF. The chain carries TRBV11-3 and TRBJ1-1, with D hard to call. Trimming left V 4 bases short and J 4 bases short, with 10 bases between. The CDR3 is 13 amino acids. CDR1 is SGHNT, CDR2 YENEEA, per germline.

This chain uses TRBV7-2 with TRBJ2-7, with a possible D match to TRBD2 (5 bases). The CDR3 extends over 14 amino acids. The V end was cut by 1 base, the J end by 4 bases, with 11 bases between. Looked up from germline, CDR1 is SGHTA and CDR2 is FQGNSA. The CDR3 spells CASSLVVATYEQYF. For the CDR3, the DNA is TGTGCCAGCAGCTTAGTGGTAGCGACGTACGAGCAGTACTTC.

The rearrangement links TRBV28 to TRBJ2-7; 12 bases are shared with TRBD2. The germline gives CDR1 MDHEN, CDR2 SYDVKM. This CDR3 has 16 amino acids. V gave up 2 bases and J gave up 5 bases; unmatched junction bases: 7. CDR3 sequence: CASSLRLAGAGNEQYF. The CDR3 DNA follows: TGTGCCAGCAGTTTACGACTAGCGGGAGCAGGGAACGAGCAGTACTTC.

CDR3 loop: CASSLGRDKYNEQFF. The CDR3, as DNA: TGTGCCAGCAGCCTAGGCCGGGACAAATACAATGAGCAGTTCTTC. V gene TRBV7-3 combines with J gene TRBJ2-1; tentative D call: TRBD1 (6 bases). The CDR3 is 15 residues long. V was trimmed by 5 bases and J by 4 bases, leaving 15 bases between them. Germline V gives CDR1 SGHTA, CDR2 FQGTGA.